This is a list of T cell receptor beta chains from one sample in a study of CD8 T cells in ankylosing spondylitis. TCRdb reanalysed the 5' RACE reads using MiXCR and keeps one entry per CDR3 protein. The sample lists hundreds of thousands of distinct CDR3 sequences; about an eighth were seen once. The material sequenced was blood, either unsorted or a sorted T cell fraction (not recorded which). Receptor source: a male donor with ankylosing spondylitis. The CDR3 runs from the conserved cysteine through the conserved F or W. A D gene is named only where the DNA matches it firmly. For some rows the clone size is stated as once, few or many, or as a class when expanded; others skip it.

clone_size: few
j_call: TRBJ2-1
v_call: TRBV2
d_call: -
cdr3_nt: TGTGCCAGCAGGATACAGAGTAGCTCCTACAATGAGCAGTTCTTC
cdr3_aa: CASRIQSSSYNEQFF

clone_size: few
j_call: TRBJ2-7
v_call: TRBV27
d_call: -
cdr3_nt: TGTGCCAGCAGTTCCCCTCAAGAGCAGTACTTC
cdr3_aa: CASSSPQEQYF

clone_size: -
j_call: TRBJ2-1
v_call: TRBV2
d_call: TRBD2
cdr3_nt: TGTGCCAGCACACTAGCGGGAGGAGGCAATGAGCAGTTCTTC
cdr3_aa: CASTLAGGGNEQFF

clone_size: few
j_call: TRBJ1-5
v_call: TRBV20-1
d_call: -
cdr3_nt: TGCAGTGCTACCGTTGGGGGCGCGGATCAGCCCCAGCATTTT
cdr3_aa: CSATVGGADQPQHF

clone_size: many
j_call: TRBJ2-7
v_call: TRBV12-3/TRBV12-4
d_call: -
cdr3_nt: TGTGCCAGCAGCCTCTCGGGCTACTACGAGCAGTACTTC
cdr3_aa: CASSLSGYYEQYF

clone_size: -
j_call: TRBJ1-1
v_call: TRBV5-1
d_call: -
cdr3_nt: TGCGCCAGCAGCAACTACAGGGTCGACACTGAAGCTTTCTTT
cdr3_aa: CASSNYRVDTEAFF

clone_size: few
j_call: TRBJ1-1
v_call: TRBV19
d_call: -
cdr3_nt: TGTGCCAGCTACAGGGATCACGGCACTGAAGCTTTCTTT
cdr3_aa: CASYRDHGTEAFF

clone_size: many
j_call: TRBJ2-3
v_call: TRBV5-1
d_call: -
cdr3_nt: TGTGCCAGCAGTTCTCGCACAGATACGCAGTATTTT
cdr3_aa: CASSSRTDTQYF

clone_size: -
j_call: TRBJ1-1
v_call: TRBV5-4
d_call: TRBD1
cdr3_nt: TGTGCCAGCAGGGGGCCGGAACAGGGGACCACTGAAGCTTTCTTT
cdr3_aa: CASRGPEQGTTEAFF

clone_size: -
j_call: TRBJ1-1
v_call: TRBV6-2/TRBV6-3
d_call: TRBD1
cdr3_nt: TGTGCCAGCAGTTACGATATCGGACAGGGGGCGTTCACTGAAGCTTTCTTT
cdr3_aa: CASSYDIGQGAFTEAFF

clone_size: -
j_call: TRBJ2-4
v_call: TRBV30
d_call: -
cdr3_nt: TGTGCCTGGAGTGTAGGGGGAAACATTCAGTACTTC
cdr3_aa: CAWSVGGNIQYF

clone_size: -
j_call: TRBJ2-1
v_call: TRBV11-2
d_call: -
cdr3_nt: TGTGCCAGCAGCTTAGACGTAAGCCACTACAATGAGCAGTTCTTC
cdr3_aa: CASSLDVSHYNEQFF

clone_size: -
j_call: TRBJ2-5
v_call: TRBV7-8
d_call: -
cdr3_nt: TGTGCCAGCAGCTTACCAGGGGCCCCCTATTGGACCCAGTACTTC
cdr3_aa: CASSLPGAPYWTQYF

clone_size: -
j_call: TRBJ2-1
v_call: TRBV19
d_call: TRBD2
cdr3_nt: TGTGCCAGTAGTCCCCTGCCTGCTAGCGGGTACTACAATGAGCAGTTCTTC
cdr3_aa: CASSPLPASGYYNEQFF

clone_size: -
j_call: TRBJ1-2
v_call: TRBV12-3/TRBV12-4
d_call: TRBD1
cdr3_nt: TGTGCCAGCAGTCCAACCGACAGGGGGAGCGGCTACACCTTC
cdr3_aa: CASSPTDRGSGYTF

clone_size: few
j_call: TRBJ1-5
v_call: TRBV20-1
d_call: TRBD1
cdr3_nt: TGCAGTGCTAGAGAAGACAGGGGGAATCAGCCCCAGCATTTT
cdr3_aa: CSAREDRGNQPQHF

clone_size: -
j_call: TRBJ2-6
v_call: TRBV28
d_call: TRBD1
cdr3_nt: TGTGCCAGCAGTATCCCCGGGACAGGATTCTCTGGGGCCAACGTCCTGACTTTC
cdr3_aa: CASSIPGTGFSGANVLTF

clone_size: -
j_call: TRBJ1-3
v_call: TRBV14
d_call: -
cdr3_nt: TGTGCCAGCAGCCAGAGGGGGGGCAGCAGCTCTGGAAACACCATATATTTT
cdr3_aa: CASSQRGGSSSGNTIYF

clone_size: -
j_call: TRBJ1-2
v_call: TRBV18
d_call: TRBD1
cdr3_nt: TGTGCCAGCTCACCATCCGGGACAGACCAGAGGTTTCTTAACTATGGCTACACCTTC
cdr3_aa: CASSPSGTDQRFLNYGYTF

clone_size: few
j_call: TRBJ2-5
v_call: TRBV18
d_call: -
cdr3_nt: TGTGCCAGCTCACCGGGACGCGTGGAGACCCAGTACTTC
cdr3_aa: CASSPGRVETQYF

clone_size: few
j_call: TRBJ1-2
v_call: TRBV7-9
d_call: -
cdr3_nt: TGTGCCAGCAGCCCTTCGCAGGGTCCCTATGGCTACACCTTC
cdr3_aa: CASSPSQGPYGYTF

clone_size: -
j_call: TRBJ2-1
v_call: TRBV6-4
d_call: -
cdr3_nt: TGTGCCAGCAGTGACTCACTAAGTCCGAATGAGCAGTTCTTC
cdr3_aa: CASSDSLSPNEQFF

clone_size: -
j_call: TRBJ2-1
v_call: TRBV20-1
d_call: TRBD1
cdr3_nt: TGCTGTGCTAGGTTGGACAGGGCGGCAGCGGTATTTTACAATGAGCAGTTCTTC
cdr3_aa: CCARLDRAAAVFYNEQFF

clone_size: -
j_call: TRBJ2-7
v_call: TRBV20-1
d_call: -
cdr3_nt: TGCAGTCCAGCGGACCCCTACGAGCAGTACTTC
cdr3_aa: CSPADPYEQYF

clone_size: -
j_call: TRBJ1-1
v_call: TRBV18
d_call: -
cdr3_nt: TGTGCCAGCTCAGTCACAGGGTTCTTTGCTGAAGCTTTCTTT
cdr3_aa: CASSVTGFFAEAFF

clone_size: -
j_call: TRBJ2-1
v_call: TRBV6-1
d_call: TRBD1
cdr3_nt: TGTGCCAGCAGTCAACGGGGGACAGGGGTATTGGGTGAGCAGTTCTTC
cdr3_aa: CASSQRGTGVLGEQFF

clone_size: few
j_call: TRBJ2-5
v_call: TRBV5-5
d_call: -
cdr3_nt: TGTGCCAGCACCGATGAAAGGACAGGAGGGGAGACCCAGTACTTC
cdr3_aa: CASTDERTGGETQYF

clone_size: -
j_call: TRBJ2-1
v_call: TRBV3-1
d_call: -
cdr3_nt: TGTGCCAGCAGCCAAATCCAGGTGAGCTCCTACAATGAGCAGTTCTTC
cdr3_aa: CASSQIQVSSYNEQFF

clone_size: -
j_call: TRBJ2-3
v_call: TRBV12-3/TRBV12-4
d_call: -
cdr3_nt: TGTGCCAGCAGTCTCGGACGCGGAGATACGCAGTATTTT
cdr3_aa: CASSLGRGDTQYF

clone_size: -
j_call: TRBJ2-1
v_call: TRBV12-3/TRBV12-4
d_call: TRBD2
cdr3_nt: TGTGCCAGCACCCCCTGGACTAGCGGGTCCAGCTCCTACAATGAGCAGTTCTTC
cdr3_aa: CASTPWTSGSSSYNEQFF

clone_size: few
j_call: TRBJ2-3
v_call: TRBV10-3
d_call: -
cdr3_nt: TGTGCCATCGGAGTAGTGGGCGGTCAATGGGCGGATACGCAGTATTTT
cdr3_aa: CAIGVVGGQWADTQYF

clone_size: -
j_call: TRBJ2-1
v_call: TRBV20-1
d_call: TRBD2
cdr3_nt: TGCAGTGCTAGAGGGGGACTAGCGGGAGGAGTAACCGGGGAGCAGTTCTTC
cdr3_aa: CSARGGLAGGVTGEQFF

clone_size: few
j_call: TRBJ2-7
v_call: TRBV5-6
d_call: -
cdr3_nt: TGTGCCAGCAGCACTGGGCCGGCGGTAATCTACGAGCAGTACTTC
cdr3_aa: CASSTGPAVIYEQYF

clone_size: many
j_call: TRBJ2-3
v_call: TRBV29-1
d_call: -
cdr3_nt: TGCAGCGTCGCCTTTGGGGCACCCACAGATACGCAGTATTTT
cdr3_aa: CSVAFGAPTDTQYF

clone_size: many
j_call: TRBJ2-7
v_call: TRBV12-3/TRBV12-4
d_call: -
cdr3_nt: TGTGCCAGCAGAAAACAGGGAAAGGCCTACGAGCAGTACTTC
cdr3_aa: CASRKQGKAYEQYF

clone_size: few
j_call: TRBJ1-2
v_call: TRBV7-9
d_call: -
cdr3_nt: TGTGCCAGCAGCTACGTGTCGTCCTCTAACTATGGCTACACCTTC
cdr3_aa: CASSYVSSSNYGYTF

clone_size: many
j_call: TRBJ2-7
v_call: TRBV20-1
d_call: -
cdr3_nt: TGCAGTGCTGCCTCGGCGTCAAAAACCCTCGAGCAGTACTTC
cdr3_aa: CSAASASKTLEQYF